The T cell receptor beta chain under discussion was sequenced for a study of T cells in Graves' hyperthyroidism and ophthalmopathy. Across the study: At the time of initial diagnosis and before any treatment, peripheral blood was collected.

Whole-study findings and limits: Most thyroid clonotypes that were expanded above 0.001 also turned up in blood.

Amplification targeted TCR beta CDR3 regions from RNA transcripts. The HTBI set primed first-round TCR CDR3 RT-PCR. From the multiplex PCR reads, TCRdb called clonotypes with MiXCR, one entry per CDR3 protein. The repertoire holds hundreds of thousands of distinct CDR3 sequences, with approximately 15% as singletons. V gave up 4 bases and J gave up 5 bases, with 19 bases separating them. Germline assignment: CDR1 SGHTS and CDR2 YDEGEE. The CDR3 contains 16 residues. At least ten counts were recorded for this clonotype. Its specificity is unknown. The chain has TRBV5-8 and TRBJ2-1, with a possible D match to TRBD1 (6 bases). The clonotype comes from a woman under 30 with Graves' hyperthyroidism. The sequenced sample consisted of blood. CDR3: CASSGQRDIAHNEQFF. In DNA form, the CDR3 reads TGTGCCAGCAGCGGACAGAGAGACATTGCGCACAATGAGCAGTTCTTC.